Listed below are T cell receptor beta chains from one sample, sequenced in a study of response to subunit inactivated influenza vaccine. TCRdb fed the RT-PCR reads into MiXCR, producing one record per CDR3 protein. The table includes about 160,000 distinct CDR3 sequences, under 13% detected once. This sample comprised non-naive T cells sorted from PBMCs, obtained more than 35 days after vaccination. These receptors originate from a man between 50 and 59 years old who received an inactivated influenza vaccine. Both conserved end residues are part of each CDR3. D genes are given only for firm matches.

>TRBV7-6|TRBJ2-6|TRBD2
CASSTGFGTRVSGANVLTF
>TRBV20-1|TRBJ2-2|.
CSARDQDTLNTGELFF
>TRBV5-5|TRBJ1-1|.
CASSLAVGAANTEAFF
>TRBV27|TRBJ2-1|.
CASSFDGRENLEQFF
>TRBV5-1|TRBJ2-7|.
CASSLDAGRNEQYF
>TRBV30|TRBJ1-6|.
CAWRTVSSYNSPLHF
>TRBV7-9|TRBJ2-3|TRBD2
CAGRILAERTDTQYF
>TRBV15|TRBJ2-3|TRBD1
CATSARTGADTQYF
>TRBV7-8|TRBJ2-1|TRBD2
CASSSRISGRALNPNNEQFF
>TRBV18|TRBJ2-7|TRBD2
CASSPVDGGAYEQYF
>TRBV6-2/TRBV6-3|TRBJ1-6|.
CASSYSGGTSPLHF
>TRBV9|TRBJ2-3|.
CASSVGEYYPDTQYF
>TRBV7-9|TRBJ1-2|.
CSSSLTGQPITGGYTF
>TRBV12-3/TRBV12-4|TRBJ1-5|.
CASNGGSNQPQHF
>TRBV10-3|TRBJ1-4|TRBD1
CAISQQGGSEKLFF
>TRBV28|TRBJ2-3|.
CASSYPDTQYF
>TRBV18|TRBJ2-7|.
CASSPREFSYEQYF
>TRBV7-2|TRBJ2-5|.
CASSIGGGQETQYF
>TRBV28|TRBJ1-3|.
CASRLRTLGRSGNTIYF
>TRBV6-1|TRBJ2-7|.
CASSESGTFLYEQYF
>TRBV7-9|TRBJ2-3|TRBD2
CASRLLAGVPTDTQYF
>TRBV20-1|TRBJ2-1|.
CSASPIPRNNEQFF
>TRBV6-5|TRBJ2-1|TRBD2
CASSYQRGYNEQFF
>TRBV7-8|TRBJ1-5|.
CASSLEGRGTQPQHF
>TRBV7-8|TRBJ2-7|.
CASSPIRGTYEQYF
>TRBV6-2/TRBV6-3|TRBJ2-2|TRBD2
CASRGTSGNTGELFF
>TRBV5-5|TRBJ2-7|.
CASSLAGYHEQYF
>TRBV7-2|TRBJ2-7|.
CASSESGTVTYEQYF
>TRBV7-2|TRBJ2-5|TRBD2
CASSRPPGGGQETQYF
>TRBV24-1|TRBJ2-3|TRBD2
CATSDRTSGRAGTDTQYF
>TRBV28|TRBJ2-6|.
CASSLSGAIISGANVLTF
>TRBV29-1|TRBJ1-2|.
CSVFFRAPYYGYTF
>TRBV6-2/TRBV6-3|TRBJ2-5|.
CASLGQETQYF
>TRBV5-5|TRBJ1-2|TRBD1
CASSFVDRGSGYTF
>TRBV6-2/TRBV6-3|TRBJ2-2|.
CASSYSPAANTGELFF
>TRBV4-2|TRBJ2-4|.
CASSQGGAKNIQYF
>TRBV20-1|TRBJ2-1|TRBD2
CSALKGLAPSSYNEQFF
>TRBV7-9|TRBJ2-3|.
CASSPRGSGTDTQYF
>TRBV7-8|TRBJ2-3|.
CASRNKLSQDTQYF
>TRBV7-2|TRBJ2-1|.
CASRSWKNEQFF
>TRBV12-3/TRBV12-4|TRBJ1-5|TRBD1
CASSTLGGLTNQPQHF
>TRBV5-1|TRBJ2-5|.
CASSMAGSQETQYF
>TRBV6-5|TRBJ2-1|.
CASSYSRVGTYNEQFF
>TRBV20-1|TRBJ2-7|TRBD2
CSARASGRAYEQYF
>TRBV14|TRBJ2-1|TRBD2
CASSRYFSPSGPFYNEQFF
>TRBV28|TRBJ2-2|TRBD2
CASRPSGGANSGELFF
>TRBV7-2|TRBJ1-5|.
CASTKAFGGQPQHF
>TRBV6-2/TRBV6-3|TRBJ1-1|.
CASSYGRTEAFF
>TRBV20-1|TRBJ2-1|TRBD2
CSAATMKGLAGGNEQFF
>TRBV6-5|TRBJ1-2|TRBD1
CASSYMIGTGYGYTF
>TRBV20-1|TRBJ2-3|.
CSAQLGPYNFADTQYF
>TRBV5-1|TRBJ1-1|.
CASSPVPVGGISFF
>TRBV5-1|TRBJ2-5|TRBD1
CASSTNRGTQETQYF